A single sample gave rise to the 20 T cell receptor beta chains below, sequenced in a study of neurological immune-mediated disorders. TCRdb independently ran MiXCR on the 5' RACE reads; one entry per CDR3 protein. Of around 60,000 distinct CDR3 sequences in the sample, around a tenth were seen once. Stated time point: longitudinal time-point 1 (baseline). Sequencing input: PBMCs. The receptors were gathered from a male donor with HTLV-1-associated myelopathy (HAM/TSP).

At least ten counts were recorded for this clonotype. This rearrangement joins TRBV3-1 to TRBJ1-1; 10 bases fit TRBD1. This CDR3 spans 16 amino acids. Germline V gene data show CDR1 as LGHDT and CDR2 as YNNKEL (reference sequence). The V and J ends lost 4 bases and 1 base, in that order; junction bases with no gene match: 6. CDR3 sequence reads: CASSLRQGARNTEAFF. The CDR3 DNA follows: TGTGCCAGCAGCCTGAGACAGGGGGCGAGGAACACTGAAGCTTTCTTT.

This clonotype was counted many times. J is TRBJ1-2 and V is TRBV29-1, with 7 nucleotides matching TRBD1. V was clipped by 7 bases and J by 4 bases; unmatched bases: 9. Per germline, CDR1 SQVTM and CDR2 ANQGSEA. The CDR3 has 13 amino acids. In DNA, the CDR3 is TGCAGCGCCCTGCTAGGGACAGTCTATGGCTACACCTTC. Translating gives CSALLGTVYGYTF.

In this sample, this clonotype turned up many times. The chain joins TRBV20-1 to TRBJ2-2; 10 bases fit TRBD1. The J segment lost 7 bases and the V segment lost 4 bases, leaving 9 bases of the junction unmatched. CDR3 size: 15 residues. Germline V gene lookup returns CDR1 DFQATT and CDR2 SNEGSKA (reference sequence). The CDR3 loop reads CSATHDRGLHGELFF. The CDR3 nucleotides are TGCAGTGCTACCCACGACAGGGGGCTTCACGGGGAGCTGTTTTTT.

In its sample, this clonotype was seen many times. In DNA form, the CDR3 reads TGTGCCACCAGCAGAGTGAAGGGTTCGAGCTACGAGCAGTACTTC. Translated: CATSRVKGSSYEQYF. The chain has TRBV15 and TRBJ2-7; no firm D call. Germline assignment: CDR1 LNHNV and CDR2 YYDKDF (reference sequence). The V and J ends lost 1 base and 3 bases respectively, with 13 bases between them. This CDR3 has 15 residues.

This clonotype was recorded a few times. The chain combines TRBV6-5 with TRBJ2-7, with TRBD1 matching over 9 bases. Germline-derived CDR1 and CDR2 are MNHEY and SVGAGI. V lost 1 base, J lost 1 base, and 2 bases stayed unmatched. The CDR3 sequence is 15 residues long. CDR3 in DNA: TGTGCCAGCAGTTACTGGGACAGGGTATCCTACGAGCAGTACTTC. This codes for CASSYWDRVSYEQYF.

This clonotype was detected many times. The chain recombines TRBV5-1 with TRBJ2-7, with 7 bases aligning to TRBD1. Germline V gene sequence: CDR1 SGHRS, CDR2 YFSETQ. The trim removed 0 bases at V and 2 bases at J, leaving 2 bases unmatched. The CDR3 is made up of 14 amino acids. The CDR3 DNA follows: TGCGCCAGCAGCTTGGTGGACAGGACCTACGAGCAGTACTTC. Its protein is CASSLVDRTYEQYF.

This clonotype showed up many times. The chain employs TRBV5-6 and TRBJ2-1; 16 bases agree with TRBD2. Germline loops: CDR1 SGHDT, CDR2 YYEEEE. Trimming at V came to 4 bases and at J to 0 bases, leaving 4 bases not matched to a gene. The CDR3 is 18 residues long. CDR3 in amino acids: CASSGGLAGGPSYNEQFF. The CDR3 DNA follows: TGTGCCAGCAGCGGGGGACTAGCGGGGGGGCCCTCCTACAATGAGCAGTTCTTC. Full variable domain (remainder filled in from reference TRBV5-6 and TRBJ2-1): DAGVTQSPTHLIKTRGQQVTLRCSPKSGHDTVSWYQQALGQGPQFIFQYYEEEERQRGNFPDRFSGHQFPNYSSELNVNALLLGDSALYLCASSGGLAGGPSYNEQFFGPGTRLTVL.

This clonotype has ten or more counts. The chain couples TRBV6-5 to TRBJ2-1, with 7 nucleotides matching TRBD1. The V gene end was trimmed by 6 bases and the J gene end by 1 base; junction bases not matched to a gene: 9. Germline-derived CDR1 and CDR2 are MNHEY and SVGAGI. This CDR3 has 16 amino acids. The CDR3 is CASSLLGQASYNEQFF. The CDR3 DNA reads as TGTGCCAGCAGCCTTTTAGGACAGGCGTCCTACAATGAGCAGTTCTTC.

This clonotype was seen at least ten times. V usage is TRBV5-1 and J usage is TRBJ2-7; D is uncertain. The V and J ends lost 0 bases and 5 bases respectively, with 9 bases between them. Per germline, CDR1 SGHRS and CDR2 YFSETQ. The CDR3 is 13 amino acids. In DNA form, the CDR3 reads TGCGCCAGCAGCTTGGGTCAGATCAACGAGCAGTACTTC. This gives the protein CASSLGQINEQYF.

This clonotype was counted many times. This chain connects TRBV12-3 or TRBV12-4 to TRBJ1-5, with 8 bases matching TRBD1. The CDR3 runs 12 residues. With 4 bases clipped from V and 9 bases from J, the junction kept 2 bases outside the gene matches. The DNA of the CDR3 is TGTGCCAGCAGTTCCGGGACAGGGCCCCAGCATTTT. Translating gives CASSSGTGPQHF.

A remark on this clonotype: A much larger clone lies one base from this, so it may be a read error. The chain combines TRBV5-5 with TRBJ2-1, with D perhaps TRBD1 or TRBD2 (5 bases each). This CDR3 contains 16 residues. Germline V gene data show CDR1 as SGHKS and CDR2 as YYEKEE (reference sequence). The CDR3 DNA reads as TGTGCCAGCAGCTTGCGTGGGGACGGCTCCTACAATGAGCAGTCCTTC. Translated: CASSLRGDGSYNEQSF.

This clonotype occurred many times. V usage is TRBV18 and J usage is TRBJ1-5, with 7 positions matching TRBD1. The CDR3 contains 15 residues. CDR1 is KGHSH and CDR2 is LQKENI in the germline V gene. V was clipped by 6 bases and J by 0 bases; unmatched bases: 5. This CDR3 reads CASSIEGASNQPQHF. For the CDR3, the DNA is TGTGCCAGCTCCATAGAGGGGGCTAGCAATCAGCCCCAGCATTTT. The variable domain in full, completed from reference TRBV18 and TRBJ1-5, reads NAGVMQNPRHLVRRRGQEARLRCSPMKGHSHVYWYRQLPEEGLKFMVYLQKENIIDESGMPKERFSAEFPKEGPSILRIQQVVRGDSAAYFCASSIEGASNQPQHFGDGTRLSIL.

The DNA of the CDR3 is TGCAGTGCTAGCCGGGACAGGAACACTGAAGCTTTCTTT. Encoded protein: CSASRDRNTEAFF. The chain has TRBV20-1 and TRBJ1-1; 7 bases match TRBD1. Germline loops: CDR1 DFQATT, CDR2 SNEGSKA (reference sequence). Trimming removed 3 bases from V and 1 base from J; junction bases left unmatched: 2. The CDR3 sequence is 13 residues long.

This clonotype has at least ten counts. This CDR3 is CASSFPPGTKIYNEQFF. The CDR3 region has the DNA TGTGCCAGCAGCTTCCCCCCCGGGACTAAAATCTACAATGAGCAGTTCTTC. The gene calls are TRBV13 and TRBJ2-1; TRBD2 matches 7 bases. There are 17 residues in the CDR3. V shed 3 bases, J shed 3 bases, and the junction held 11 bases outside the gene matches. Germline V CDR1 and CDR2: PRHDT, FYEKMQ (reference sequence).

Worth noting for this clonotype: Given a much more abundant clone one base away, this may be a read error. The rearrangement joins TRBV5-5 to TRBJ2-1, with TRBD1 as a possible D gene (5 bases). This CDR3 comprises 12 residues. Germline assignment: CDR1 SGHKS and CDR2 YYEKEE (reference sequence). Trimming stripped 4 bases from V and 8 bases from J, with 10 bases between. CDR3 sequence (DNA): TGTGCCAGCAGCACCCAGGGCTATGAGCAGTTCTTC. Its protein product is CASSTQGYEQFF.

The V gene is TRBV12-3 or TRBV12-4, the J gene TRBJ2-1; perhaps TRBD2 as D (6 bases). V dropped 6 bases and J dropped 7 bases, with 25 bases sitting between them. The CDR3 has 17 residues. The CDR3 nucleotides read TGTGCCAGCAGCTCCGGGAACCTGCGGGGAGGCCTTAATGAGCAGTTCTTC. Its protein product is CASSSGNLRGGLNEQFF.

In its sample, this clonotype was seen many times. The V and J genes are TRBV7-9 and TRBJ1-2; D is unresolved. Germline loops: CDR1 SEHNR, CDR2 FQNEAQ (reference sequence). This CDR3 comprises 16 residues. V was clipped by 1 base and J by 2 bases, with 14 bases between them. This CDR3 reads CASSLGSLGTNYGYTF. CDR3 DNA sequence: TGTGCCAGCAGCTTAGGATCATTGGGTACCAACTATGGCTACACCTTC.

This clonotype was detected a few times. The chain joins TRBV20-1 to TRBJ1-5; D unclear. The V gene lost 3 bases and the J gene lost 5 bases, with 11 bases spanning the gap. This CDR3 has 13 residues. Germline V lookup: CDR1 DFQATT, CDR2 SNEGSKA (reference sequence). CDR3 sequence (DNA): TGCAGTGCTAGTTGGACCGGAGATCAGCCCCAGCATTTT. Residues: CSASWTGDQPQHF.

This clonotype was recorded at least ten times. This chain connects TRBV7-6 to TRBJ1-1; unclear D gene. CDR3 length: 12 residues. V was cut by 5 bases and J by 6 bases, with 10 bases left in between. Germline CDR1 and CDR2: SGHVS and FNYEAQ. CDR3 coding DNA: TGTGCCAGCAGCCTCGGGAGGTCTGAAGCTTTCTTT. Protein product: CASSLGRSEAFF.

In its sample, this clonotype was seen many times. The CDR3 region has the DNA TGTGCCAGCAGCACTAACAGGGACGACACAGATACGCAGTATTTT. This sequence encodes CASSTNRDDTDTQYF. The rearrangement links TRBV7-9 to TRBJ2-3; a possible D gene is TRBD1 (6 bases). This CDR3 contains 15 residues. V was pared by 5 bases and J by 2 bases, with 14 bases between. Germline loops: CDR1 SEHNR, CDR2 FQNEAQ (reference sequence).